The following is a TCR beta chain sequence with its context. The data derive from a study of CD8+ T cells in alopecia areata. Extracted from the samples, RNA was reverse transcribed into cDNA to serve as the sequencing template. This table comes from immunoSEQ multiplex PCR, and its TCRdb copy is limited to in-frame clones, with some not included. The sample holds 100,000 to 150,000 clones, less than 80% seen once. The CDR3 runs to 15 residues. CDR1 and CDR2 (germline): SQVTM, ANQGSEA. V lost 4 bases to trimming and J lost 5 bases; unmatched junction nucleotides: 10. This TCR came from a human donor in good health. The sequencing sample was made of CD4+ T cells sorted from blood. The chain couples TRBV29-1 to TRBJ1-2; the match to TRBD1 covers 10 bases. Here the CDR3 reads CSVAASDRGRYGYTF. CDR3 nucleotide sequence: TGCAGCGTTGCAGCGTCAGACAGGGGGCGTTATGGCTACACCTTC.